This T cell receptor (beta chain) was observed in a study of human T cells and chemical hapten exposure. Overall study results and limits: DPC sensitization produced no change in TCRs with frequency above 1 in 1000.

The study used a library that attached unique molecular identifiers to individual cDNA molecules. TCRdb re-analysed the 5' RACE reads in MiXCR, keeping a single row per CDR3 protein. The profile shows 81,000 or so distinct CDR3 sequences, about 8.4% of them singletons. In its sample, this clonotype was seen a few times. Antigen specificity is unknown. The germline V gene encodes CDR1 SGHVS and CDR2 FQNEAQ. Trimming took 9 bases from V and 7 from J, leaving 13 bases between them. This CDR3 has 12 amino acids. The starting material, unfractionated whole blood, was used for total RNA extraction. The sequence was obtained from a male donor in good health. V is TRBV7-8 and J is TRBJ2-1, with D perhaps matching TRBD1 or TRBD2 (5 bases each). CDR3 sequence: CASCEGRNEQFF. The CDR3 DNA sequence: TGTGCCAGTTGCGAGGGACGGAATGAGCAGTTCTTC.